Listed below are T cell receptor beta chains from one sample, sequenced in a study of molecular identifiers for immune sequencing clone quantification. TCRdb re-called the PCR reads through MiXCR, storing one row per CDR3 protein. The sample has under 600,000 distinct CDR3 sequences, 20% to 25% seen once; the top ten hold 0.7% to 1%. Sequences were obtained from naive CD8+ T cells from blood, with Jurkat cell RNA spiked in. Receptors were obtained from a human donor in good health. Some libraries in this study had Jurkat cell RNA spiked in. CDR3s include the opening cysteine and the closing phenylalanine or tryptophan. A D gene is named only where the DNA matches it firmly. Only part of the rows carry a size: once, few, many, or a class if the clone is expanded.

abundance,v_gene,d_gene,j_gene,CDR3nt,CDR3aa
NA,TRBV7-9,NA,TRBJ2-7,TGTGCCAGCGGGTCAGGCCTCGAGCAGTACTTC,CASGSGLEQYF
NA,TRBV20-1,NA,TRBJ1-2,TGCAGTGCTAGTAAACAGCTTCATAACTATGGCTACACCTTC,CSASKQLHNYGYTF
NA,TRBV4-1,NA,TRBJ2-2,TGCGCCAGCAGCCAAGAAGGCGGAAGGAACACCGGGGAGCTGTTTTTT,CASSQEGGRNTGELFF
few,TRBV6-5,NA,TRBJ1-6,TGTGCCAGCAGTTACAGCAGGGGAACCTATAATTCACCCCTCCACTTT,CASSYSRGTYNSPLHF
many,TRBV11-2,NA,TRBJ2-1,TGTGCCAGCAGCTTACTACCCGGGACAAACCTCAGGGGTGAGCAGTTCTTC,CASSLLPGTNLRGEQFF
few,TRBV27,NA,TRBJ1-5,TGTGCCAGCAGTCTTTCGTGGTCCAATCAGCCCCAGCATTTT,CASSLSWSNQPQHF
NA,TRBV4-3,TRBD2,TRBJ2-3,TGCGCCAGCAGCCAAGATCTCACTAGCGGAGAGGACCTGAAAAACGTGTTCCCACCCGAGGTCCGACATTTT,CASSQDLTSGEDLKNVFPPEVRHF
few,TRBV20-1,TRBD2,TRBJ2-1,TGCAGTGCTAGATGGGAACTAGCGAGTTACAATGAGCAGTTCTTC,CSARWELASYNEQFF
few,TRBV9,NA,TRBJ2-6,TGTGCCAGCAGCGTATACAGGTCTGGGGCCAACGTCCTGACTTTC,CASSVYRSGANVLTF
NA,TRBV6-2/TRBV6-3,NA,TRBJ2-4,TGTGCCAGCAGTTCCAGTGAAGTCCTATGGGCCAAAAACATTCAGTACTTC,CASSSSEVLWAKNIQYF
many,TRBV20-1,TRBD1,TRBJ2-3,TGCAGTGCGCCACAGGGGGCCGTACGCACAGATACGCAGTATTTT,CSAPQGAVRTDTQYF
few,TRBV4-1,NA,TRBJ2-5,TGCGCCAGCAGCCAAGTTGGGGAAGAAGAGACCCAGTACTTC,CASSQVGEEETQYF
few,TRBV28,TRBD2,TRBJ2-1,TGTGCCAGCAGTTTATCCCCGACTAGCACTGAGCAGTTCTTC,CASSLSPTSTEQFF
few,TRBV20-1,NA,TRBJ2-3,TGCAGTGCTAGAGAGGGGACAGATACGCAGTATTTT,CSAREGTDTQYF
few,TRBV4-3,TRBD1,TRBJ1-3,TGCGCCAGCAGCCAGAGCAGGGGGGTAGGAAACACCATATATTTT,CASSQSRGVGNTIYF
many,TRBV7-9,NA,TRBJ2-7,TGTGCCAGCGGGCGGAGCTACGAGCAGTACTTC,CASGRSYEQYF
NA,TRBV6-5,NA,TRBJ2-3,TGTGCCAGCAGTTACCTAGGGGGAGATACGCAGTATTTT,CASSYLGGDTQYF
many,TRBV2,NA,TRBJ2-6,TGTGCCAGCACCCTCTCTGGGGCCAACGTCCTGACTTTC,CASTLSGANVLTF
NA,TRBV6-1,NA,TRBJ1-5,TGTGCCAGCATTGAACGGGGGGGGTGGAATCAGCCCCAGCATTTT,CASIERGGWNQPQHF
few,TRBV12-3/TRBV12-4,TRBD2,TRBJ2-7,TGTGCCAGCAGTAGCTCGGGACTAGCAGGCGAGCAGTACTTC,CASSSSGLAGEQYF
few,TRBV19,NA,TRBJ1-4,TGTGCCAGTAGACAGGGTCATGAAAAACTGTTTTTT,CASRQGHEKLFF
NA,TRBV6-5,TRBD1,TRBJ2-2,TGTGCCAGCAGCCAAGCCGCGTGGACAGGGGGGTCCGGGGAGCTGTTTTTT,CASSQAAWTGGSGELFF
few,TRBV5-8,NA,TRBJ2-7,TGTGCCAGCAGCTTGCCTCCTGGGGAGCAGTACTTC,CASSLPPGEQYF
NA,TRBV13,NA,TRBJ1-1,TGTGCCAGCAGCTTAGACACCGGGACATCGGACACTGAAGCTTTCTTT,CASSLDTGTSDTEAFF
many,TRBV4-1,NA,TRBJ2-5,TGCGCCAGCAGCCAAGATTGGAACCAAGAGACCCAGTACTTC,CASSQDWNQETQYF
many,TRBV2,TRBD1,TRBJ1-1,TGTGCCAGCAGTGAACCGGGACAGGGAGACACTGAAGCTTTCTTT,CASSEPGQGDTEAFF
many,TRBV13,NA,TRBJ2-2,TGTGCCAGCAGCTTCTTGGCGTTCGGCACCGGGGAGCTGTTTTTT,CASSFLAFGTGELFF
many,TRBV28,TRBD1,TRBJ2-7,TGTGCCAGCAGCCTAGCCCGACAGGGATACTACGAGCAGTACTTC,CASSLARQGYYEQYF
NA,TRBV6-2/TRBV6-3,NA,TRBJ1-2,TGTGCCAGCAGTCTACGACATGGCTACACCTTC,CASSLRHGYTF
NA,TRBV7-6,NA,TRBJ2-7,TGTGCCAGCAGCTCTGAGGCAGGTTTTTTTGGCGAGCAGTACTTC,CASSSEAGFFGEQYF
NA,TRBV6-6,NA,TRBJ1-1,TGTGCCAGCAGTTACGCTCTGGGCACTGAAGCTTTCTTT,CASSYALGTEAFF
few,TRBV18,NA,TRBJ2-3,TGTGCCAGCTCAGCCGCGTCTAGTTTCACAGATACGCAGTATTTT,CASSAASSFTDTQYF
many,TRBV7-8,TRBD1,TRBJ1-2,TGTGCCAGCAGCTTATTTGTGCAGGGACAGAGCTATGGCTACACCTTC,CASSLFVQGQSYGYTF
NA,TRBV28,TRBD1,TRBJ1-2,TGTGCCAGCAGACACAGAAGCGGGACAGGGGGCGACAACTATGGCTACACCTTC,CASRHRSGTGGDNYGYTF
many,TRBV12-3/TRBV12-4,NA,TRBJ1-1,TGTGCCAGCAGTTTAGACAAGCCCACTGAAGCTTTCTTT,CASSLDKPTEAFF
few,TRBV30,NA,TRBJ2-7,TGTGCCTGGACGACAGGAAGCTCCTACGAGCAGTACTTC,CAWTTGSSYEQYF
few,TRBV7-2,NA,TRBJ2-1,TGTGCCAGCAGCCGTCCGGACCTCCACAATGAGCAGTTCTTC,CASSRPDLHNEQFF
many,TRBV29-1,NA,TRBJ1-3,TGCAGCGTTTTAACAGGGATACCTGGAAACACCATATATTTT,CSVLTGIPGNTIYF
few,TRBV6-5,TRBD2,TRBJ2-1,TGTGCCAGCAGTTTTGCCCAGCCTAGCGGGAGCTACAATGAGCAGTTCTTC,CASSFAQPSGSYNEQFF
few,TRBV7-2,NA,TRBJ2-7,TGTGCCAGCTGCTTGGGGCTGGGGGCGGGCTACGAGCAGTACTTC,CASCLGLGAGYEQYF
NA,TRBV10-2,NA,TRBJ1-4,TGCGCCAGCAGCCACGGATACGAAAAACTGTTTTTT,CASSHGYEKLFF
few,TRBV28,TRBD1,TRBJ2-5,TGTGCCAGCCTCCTTTCGAGGGGGCGCTTGGAGACCCAGTACTTC,CASLLSRGRLETQYF
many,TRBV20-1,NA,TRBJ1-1,TGCAGTGCTAAGGACGGTAACACTGAAGCTTTCTTT,CSAKDGNTEAFF